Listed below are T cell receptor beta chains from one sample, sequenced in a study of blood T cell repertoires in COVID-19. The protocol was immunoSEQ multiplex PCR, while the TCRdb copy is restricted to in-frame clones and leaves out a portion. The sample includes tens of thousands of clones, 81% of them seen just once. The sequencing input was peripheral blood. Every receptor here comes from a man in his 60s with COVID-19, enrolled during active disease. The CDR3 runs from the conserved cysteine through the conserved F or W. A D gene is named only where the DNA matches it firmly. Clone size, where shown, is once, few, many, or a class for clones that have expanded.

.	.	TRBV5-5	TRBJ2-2	TGTGCCAGCAGTTCAGGGGCGACGAACACCGGGGAGCTGTTTTTT	CASSSGATNTGELFF
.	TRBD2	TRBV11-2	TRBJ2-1	TGTGCCAGCAGCCCCACTAGCGGGGGGGCGACTGAGCAGTTCTTC	CASSPTSGGATEQFF
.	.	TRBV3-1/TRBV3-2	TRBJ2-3	TGTGCCAGCAGCCAAGGGGCAGGGACAGATACGCAGTATTTT	CASSQGAGTDTQYF
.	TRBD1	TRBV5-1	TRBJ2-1	TGCGCCAGCAGCTTGGGACAGGGGTTCAATGAGCAGTTCTTC	CASSLGQGFNEQFF
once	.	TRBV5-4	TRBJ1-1	TGTGCCAGCAGCTCAGGGATTTCGAACACTGAAGCTTTCTTT	CASSSGISNTEAFF
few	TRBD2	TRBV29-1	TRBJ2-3	TGCAGCGCTACTCTAGCGGGAGGAGCTACAGATACGCAGTATTTT	CSATLAGGATDTQYF
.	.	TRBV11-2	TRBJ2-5	TGTGCCAGCAGCTTACTTTCGGAGACCCAGTACTTC	CASSLLSETQYF
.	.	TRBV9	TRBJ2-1	TGTGCCAGCAGCGTGAGTCTGGGGCTGAGAGACAATGAGCAGTTCTTC	CASSVSLGLRDNEQFF
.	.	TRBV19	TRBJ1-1	TGTGCCAGTATCCCCGATCCCATACAGTACCTGAACACTGAAGCTTTCTTT	CASIPDPIQYLNTEAFF
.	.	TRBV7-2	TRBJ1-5	TGTGCCAGCAGCTTAGAGTCAGGGGCCAATCAGCCCCAGCATTTT	CASSLESGANQPQHF
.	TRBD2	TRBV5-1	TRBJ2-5	TGCGCCAGCAGACCCAGCGGGGGCCAAGAGACCCAGTACTTC	CASRPSGGQETQYF
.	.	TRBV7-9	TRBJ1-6	TGTGCCAGCAGCTTAGCGGGGGCCACTGATGTTAATTCACCCCTCCACTTT	CASSLAGATDVNSPLHF
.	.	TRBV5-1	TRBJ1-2	TGCGCCAGCAGCCCTAGCGGGGACTATGGCTACACCTTC	CASSPSGDYGYTF
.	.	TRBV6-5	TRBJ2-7	TGTGCCAGCAGTCCGACTATCAGCCCCCTCGAGCAGTACTTC	CASSPTISPLEQYF
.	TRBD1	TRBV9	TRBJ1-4	TGTGCCAGCAGCGTAGGACAGGGGATTTGGGAAAAACTGTTTTTT	CASSVGQGIWEKLFF
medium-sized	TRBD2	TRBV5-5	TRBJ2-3	TGTGCCCGCAGCTTGGGTGGGGGCGGGAGGGCCCTCCCTGGGTATTTT	CARSLGGGGRALPGYF
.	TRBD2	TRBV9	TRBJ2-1	TGTGCCAGCAGCGTAGGTGCTAGCGGGAGTTCCAATGAGCAGTTCTTC	CASSVGASGSSNEQFF
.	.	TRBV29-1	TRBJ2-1	TGCAGCGTTGAAGAGCGGCGCAATGAGCAGTTCTTC	CSVEERRNEQFF
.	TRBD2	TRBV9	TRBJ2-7	TGTGCCAGCAGTAAGACGGGCGGGAGCTCCTACGAGCAGTACTTC	CASSKTGGSSYEQYF
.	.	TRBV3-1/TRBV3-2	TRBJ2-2	TGTGCCAGCAGCCAAGAAAGGGGAAACACCGGGGAGCTGTTTTTT	CASSQERGNTGELFF
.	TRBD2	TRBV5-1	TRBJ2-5	TGCGCCAGCAGCTCACTAGCGGGGCAAGAGACCCAGTACTTC	CASSSLAGQETQYF
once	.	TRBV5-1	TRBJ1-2	TGCGCCAGCGGCGAGGGCGGCTATGGCTACACCTTC	CASGEGGYGYTF
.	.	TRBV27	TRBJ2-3	TGTGCCAGCAGTTGGACAGAGAAGGGCACAGATACGCAGTATTTT	CASSWTEKGTDTQYF
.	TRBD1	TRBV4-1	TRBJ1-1	TGCGCCAGCAGCCAAGAGCGGTGGAAGACAGGGGGAAACACTGAAGCTTTCTTT	CASSQERWKTGGNTEAFF
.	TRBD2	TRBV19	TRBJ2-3	TGTGCCACTAGCGGGCGGGTGGATACGCAGTATTTT	CATSGRVDTQYF
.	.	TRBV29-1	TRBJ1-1	TGCAGCGGAGTTCGGGCTGAGGGTGAAGCTTTCTTT	CSGVRAEGEAFF
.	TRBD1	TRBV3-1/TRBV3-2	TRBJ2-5	TGTGCCAGCAGCCTACGACAGGGACGAGAGACCCAGTACTTC	CASSLRQGRETQYF
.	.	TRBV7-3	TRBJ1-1	TGTGCCAGCAGCGTCGAGATAGCTACTGAAGCTTTCTTT	CASSVEIATEAFF
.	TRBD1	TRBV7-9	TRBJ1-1	TGTGCCAGCAGCTCTCAAGACAGGGGAGAAGCTTTCTTT	CASSSQDRGEAFF
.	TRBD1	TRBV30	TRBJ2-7	TGTGCCTGGTCTCCAACAGGGGTGGAGCAGTACTTC	CAWSPTGVEQYF
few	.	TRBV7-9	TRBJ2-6	TGTGCCAGCAGCTTATTCAGGGGCTCTGGGGCCAACGTCCTGACTTTC	CASSLFRGSGANVLTF
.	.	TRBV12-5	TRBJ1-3	TGTGCTAGTGGCGCCGGGAGCAGCTCTGGAAACACCATATATTTT	CASGAGSSSGNTIYF
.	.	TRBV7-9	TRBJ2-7	TGTGCCAGCAGCCCCAACCCAGGGGTCTACGAGCAGTACTTC	CASSPNPGVYEQYF
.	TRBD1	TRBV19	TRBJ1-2	TGTGCCAGTAGCGGGACAGGGGGGATAAATGGCTACACCTTC	CASSGTGGINGYTF
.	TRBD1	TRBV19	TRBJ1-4	TGTGCCAGTAGACAAGACAGGGGCACTAATGAAAAACTGTTTTTT	CASRQDRGTNEKLFF
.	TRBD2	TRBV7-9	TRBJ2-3	TGTGCCAGCAGCTTAGCGAGCCTAGCGGGAGATGGTACGCAGTATTTT	CASSLASLAGDGTQYF
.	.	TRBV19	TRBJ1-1	TGTGCCAGTGACCCGGGATCCACGAACACTGAAGCTTTCTTT	CASDPGSTNTEAFF
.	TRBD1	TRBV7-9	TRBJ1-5	TGTGCCAGCAGCTTAGTTTCGGGACAGGGCAATCAGCCCCAGCATTTT	CASSLVSGQGNQPQHF
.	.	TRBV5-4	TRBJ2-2	TGTGCCAGCAGCCCATACACGGGATTATGGACCGGGGAGCTGTTTTTT	CASSPYTGLWTGELFF
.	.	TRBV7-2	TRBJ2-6	TGTGCCAGCAGTCTGGACAGCTCTGGGGCCAACGTCCTGACTTTC	CASSLDSSGANVLTF
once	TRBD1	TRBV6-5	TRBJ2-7	TGTGCCAGCAGTTACTCACCGGGACAGGCAACCTACGAGCAGTACTTC	CASSYSPGQATYEQYF
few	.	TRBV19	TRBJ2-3	TGTGCCAGTAAGGTTAGCGGAGGAACTAGCACAGATACGCAGTATTTT	CASKVSGGTSTDTQYF
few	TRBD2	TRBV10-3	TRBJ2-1	TGTGCCATCCGGACTAGCTCGGATGAGCAGTTCTTC	CAIRTSSDEQFF
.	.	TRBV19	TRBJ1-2	TGTGCCACCTCAGTTAGGGGTGGCTACACCTTC	CATSVRGGYTF